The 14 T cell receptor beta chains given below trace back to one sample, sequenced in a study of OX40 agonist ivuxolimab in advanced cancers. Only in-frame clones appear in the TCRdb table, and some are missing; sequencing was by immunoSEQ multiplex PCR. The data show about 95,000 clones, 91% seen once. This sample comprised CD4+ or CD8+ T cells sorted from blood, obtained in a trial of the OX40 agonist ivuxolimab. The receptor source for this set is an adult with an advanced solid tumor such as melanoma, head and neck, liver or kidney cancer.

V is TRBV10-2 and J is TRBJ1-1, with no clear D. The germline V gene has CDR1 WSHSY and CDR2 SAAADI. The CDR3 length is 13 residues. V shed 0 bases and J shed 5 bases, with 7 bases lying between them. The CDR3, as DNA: TGCGCCAGCAGTGAGTCGGCCATAACTGAAGCTTTCTTT. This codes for CASSESAITEAFF.

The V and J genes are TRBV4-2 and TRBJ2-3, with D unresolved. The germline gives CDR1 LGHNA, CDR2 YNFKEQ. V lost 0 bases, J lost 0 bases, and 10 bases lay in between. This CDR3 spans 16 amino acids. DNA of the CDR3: TGTGCCAGCAGCCAAGAAGGGCCAGTTAGCACAGATACGCAGTATTTT. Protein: CASSQEGPVSTDTQYF.

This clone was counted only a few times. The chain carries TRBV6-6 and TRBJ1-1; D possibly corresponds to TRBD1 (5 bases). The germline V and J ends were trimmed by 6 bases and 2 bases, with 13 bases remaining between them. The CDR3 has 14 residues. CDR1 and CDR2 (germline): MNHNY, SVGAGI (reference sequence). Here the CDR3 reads CASRFREINTEAFF. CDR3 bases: TGTGCCAGCAGGTTCAGGGAGATTAACACTGAAGCTTTCTTT.

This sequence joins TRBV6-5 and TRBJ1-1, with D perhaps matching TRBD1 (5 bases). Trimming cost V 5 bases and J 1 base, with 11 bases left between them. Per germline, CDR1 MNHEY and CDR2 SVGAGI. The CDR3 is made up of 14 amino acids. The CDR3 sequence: CASSPPGSNTEAFF. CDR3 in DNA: TGTGCCAGCAGTCCGCCAGGGTCGAACACTGAAGCTTTCTTT.

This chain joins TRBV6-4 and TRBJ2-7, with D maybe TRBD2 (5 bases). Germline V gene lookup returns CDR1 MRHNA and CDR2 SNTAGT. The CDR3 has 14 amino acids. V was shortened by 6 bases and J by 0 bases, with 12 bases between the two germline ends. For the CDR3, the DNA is TGTGCCAGCAGGCAAAGCGGTAGCTCCTACGAGCAGTACTTC. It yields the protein CASRQSGSSYEQYF.

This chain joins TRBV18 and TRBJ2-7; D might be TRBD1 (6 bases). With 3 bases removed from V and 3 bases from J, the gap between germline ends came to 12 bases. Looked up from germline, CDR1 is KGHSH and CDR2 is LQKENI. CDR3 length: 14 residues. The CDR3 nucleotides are TGTGCCAGCTCACCTACGACAGGAATCTACGAGCAGTACTTC. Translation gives CASSPTTGIYEQYF.

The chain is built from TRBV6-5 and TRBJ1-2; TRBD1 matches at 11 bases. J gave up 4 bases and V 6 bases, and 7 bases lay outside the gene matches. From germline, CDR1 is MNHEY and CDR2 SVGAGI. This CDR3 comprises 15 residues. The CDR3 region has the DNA TGTGCCAGCAGCTATAGGGACAGGGGGAGCTATGGCTACACCTTC. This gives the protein CASSYRDRGSYGYTF.

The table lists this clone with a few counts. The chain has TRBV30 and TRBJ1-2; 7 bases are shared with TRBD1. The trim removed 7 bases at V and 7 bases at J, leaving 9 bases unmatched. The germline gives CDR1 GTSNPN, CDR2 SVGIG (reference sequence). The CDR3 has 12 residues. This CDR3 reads CASPGTVSGYTF. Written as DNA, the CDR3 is TGTGCCTCGCCCGGGACAGTTAGTGGCTACACCTTC.

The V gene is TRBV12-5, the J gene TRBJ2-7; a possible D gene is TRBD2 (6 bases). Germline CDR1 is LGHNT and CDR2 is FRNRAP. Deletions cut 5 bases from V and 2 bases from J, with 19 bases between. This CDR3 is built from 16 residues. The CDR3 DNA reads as TGTGCTAGTGGTCCCCTGTATAGCGGCCTGACCTACGAGCAGTACTTC. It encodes CASGPLYSGLTYEQYF.

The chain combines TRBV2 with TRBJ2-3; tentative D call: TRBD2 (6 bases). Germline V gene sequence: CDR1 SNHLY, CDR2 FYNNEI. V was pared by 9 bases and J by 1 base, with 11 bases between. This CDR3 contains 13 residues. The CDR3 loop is CASGGTRTDTQYF. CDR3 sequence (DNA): TGTGCCAGTGGGGGGACCCGCACAGATACGCAGTATTTT.

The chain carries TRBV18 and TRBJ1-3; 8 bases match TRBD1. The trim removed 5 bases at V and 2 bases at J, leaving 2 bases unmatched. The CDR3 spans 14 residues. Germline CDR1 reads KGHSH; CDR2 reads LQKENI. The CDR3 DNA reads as TGTGCCAGCTCAGGACAGGGTGCTGGAAACACCATATATTTT. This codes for CASSGQGAGNTIYF.

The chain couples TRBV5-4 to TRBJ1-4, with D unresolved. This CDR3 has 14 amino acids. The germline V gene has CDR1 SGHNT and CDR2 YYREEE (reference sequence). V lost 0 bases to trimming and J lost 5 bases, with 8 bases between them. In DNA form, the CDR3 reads TGTGCCAGCAGCTTGGTTGGGAGAAATGAAAAACTGTTTTTT. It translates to CASSLVGRNEKLFF.

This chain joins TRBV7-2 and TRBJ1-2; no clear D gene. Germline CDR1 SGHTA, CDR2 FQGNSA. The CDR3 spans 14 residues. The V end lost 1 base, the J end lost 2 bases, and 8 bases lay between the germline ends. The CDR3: CASSLGPANYGYTF. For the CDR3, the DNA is TGTGCCAGCAGCTTAGGCCCCGCGAACTATGGCTACACCTTC.

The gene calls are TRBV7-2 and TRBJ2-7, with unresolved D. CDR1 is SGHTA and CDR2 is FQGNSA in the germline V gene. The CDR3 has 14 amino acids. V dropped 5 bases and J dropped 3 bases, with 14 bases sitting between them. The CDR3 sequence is CASSQWAESYEQYF. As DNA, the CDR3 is TGTGCCAGCAGCCAGTGGGCAGAAAGCTACGAGCAGTACTTC.